Listed below are T cell receptor beta chains from one sample, sequenced in a study of T cell repertoires in cytomegalovirus infection. Using its own MiXCR run on the reads, TCRdb lists one record per CDR3 protein. The profile shows fewer than 550,000 distinct CDR3 sequences, more than 25% of them singletons. Input material: PBMCs. These receptors came from a human donor in good health (CMV status not recorded). Some clones in this sample may be carry-over from other donors' samples. Each CDR3 is given with its conserved first and last residue. D genes are given only for firm matches.

v_gene	j_gene	d_gene	CDR3aa
TRBV7-2	TRBJ2-1	TRBD1	CASRGTGFYNEQFF
TRBV10-3	TRBJ1-1	NA	CAISVGFNTEAFF
TRBV12-3/TRBV12-4	TRBJ2-1	NA	CARSQGGHEQFF
TRBV12-3/TRBV12-4	TRBJ2-3	TRBD1	CASSLGTGLEYF
TRBV11-3	TRBJ1-1	TRBD1	CASSRTGSSRNTEAFF
TRBV7-6	TRBJ2-1	TRBD2	CASSLAQGLEYNEQFF
TRBV20-1	TRBJ2-3	TRBD2	CSANPGTSGTDTQYF
TRBV20-1	TRBJ2-3	NA	CSARGQANTDTQYF
TRBV18	TRBJ2-1	NA	CASSPDSSYNEQFF
TRBV7-2	TRBJ1-5	NA	CASSLVVSRGNQPQHF
TRBV7-2	TRBJ1-2	NA	CASSLEVYGYTF
TRBV7-9	TRBJ1-5	NA	CATSRLGGNQPQHF
TRBV5-1	TRBJ2-5	TRBD1	CASSGQGQKETQYF
TRBV7-9	TRBJ2-5	TRBD2	CAAEREAETQYF
TRBV12-3/TRBV12-4	TRBJ2-1	TRBD2	CAVTSGRAPWFF
TRBV13	TRBJ1-2	NA	CASSTNREMVGYTF
TRBV28	TRBJ1-2	NA	CASTMPGTVGLNNYGYTF
TRBV12-3/TRBV12-4	TRBJ1-1	NA	CASSLQRNTEAFF
TRBV7-2	TRBJ2-1	TRBD2	CASSFRLAGDHEQFF
TRBV7-9	TRBJ1-4	NA	CASSFGVTNEKLFF
TRBV12-5	TRBJ1-4	TRBD1	CASGQQSLQGAQNEKLFF
TRBV19	TRBJ1-4	NA	CASSIGSSWGGEKLFF